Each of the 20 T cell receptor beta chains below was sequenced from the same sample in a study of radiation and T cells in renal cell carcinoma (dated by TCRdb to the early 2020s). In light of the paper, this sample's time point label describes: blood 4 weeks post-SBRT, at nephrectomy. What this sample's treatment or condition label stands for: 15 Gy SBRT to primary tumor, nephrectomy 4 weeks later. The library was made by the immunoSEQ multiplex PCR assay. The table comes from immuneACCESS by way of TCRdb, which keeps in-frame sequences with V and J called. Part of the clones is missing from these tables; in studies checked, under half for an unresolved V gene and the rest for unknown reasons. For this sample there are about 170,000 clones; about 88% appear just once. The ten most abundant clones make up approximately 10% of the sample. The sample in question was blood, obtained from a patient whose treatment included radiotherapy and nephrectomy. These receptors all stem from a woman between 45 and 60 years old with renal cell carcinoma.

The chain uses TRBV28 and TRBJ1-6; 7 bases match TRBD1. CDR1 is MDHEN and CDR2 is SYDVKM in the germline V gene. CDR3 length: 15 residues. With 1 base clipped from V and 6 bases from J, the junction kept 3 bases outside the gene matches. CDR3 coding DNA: TGTGCCAGCAGTTTATCATCAGGGGGTAATTCACCCCTCCACTTT. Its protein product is CASSLSSGGNSPLHF.

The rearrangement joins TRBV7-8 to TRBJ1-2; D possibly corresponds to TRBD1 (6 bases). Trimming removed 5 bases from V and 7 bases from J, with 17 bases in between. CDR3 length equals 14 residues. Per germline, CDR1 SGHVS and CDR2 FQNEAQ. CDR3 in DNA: TGTGCCAGCAGCCCGGGGGCACAGGGCGGTGGCTACACCTTC. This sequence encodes CASSPGAQGGGYTF.

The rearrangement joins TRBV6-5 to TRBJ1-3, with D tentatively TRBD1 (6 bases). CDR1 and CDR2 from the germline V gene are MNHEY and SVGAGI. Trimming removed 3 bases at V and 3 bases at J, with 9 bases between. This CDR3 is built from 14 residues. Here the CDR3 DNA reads TGTGCCAGCAGTTATGGCAGGGGTGGAAACACCATATATTTT. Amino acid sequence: CASSYGRGGNTIYF.

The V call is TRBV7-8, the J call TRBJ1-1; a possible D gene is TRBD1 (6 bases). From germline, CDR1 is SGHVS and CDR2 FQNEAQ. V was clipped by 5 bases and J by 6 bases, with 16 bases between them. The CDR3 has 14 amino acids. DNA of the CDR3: TGTGCCAGCAGCAGACAGGCGGGGGGCGCTGAAGCTTTCTTT. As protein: CASSRQAGGAEAFF.

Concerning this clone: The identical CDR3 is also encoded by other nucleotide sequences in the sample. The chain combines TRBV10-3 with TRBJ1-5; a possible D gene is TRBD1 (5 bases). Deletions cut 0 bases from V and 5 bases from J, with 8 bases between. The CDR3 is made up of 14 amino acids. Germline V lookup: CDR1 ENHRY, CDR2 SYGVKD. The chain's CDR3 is CAISESGGDQPQHF. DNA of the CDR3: TGTGCCATCAGTGAGTCCGGGGGGGATCAGCCCCAGCATTTT.

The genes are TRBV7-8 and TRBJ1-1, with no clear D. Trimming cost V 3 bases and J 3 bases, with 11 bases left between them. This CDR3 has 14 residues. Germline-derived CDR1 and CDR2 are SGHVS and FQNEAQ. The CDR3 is CASSFSKGHTEAFF. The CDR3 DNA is TGTGCCAGCAGCTTTAGTAAGGGCCACACTGAAGCTTTCTTT. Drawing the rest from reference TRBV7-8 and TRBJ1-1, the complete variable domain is GAGVSQSPRYKVAKRGQDVALRCDPISGHVSLFWYQQALGQGPEFLTYFQNEAQLDKSGLPSDRFFAERPEGSVSTLKIQRTQQEDSAVYLCASSFSKGHTEAFFGQGTRLTVV.

CDR3: CASSLDLEDGNSPLHF. CDR3 DNA: TGTGCCAGTAGTCTCGACCTCGAAGATGGTAATTCACCCCTCCACTTT. The chain links TRBV19 to TRBJ1-6, with D uncertain. Germline V CDR1 and CDR2: LNHDA, SQIVND (reference sequence). This CDR3 is 16 amino acids long. V gave up 5 bases and J gave up 6 bases, with 17 bases separating them.

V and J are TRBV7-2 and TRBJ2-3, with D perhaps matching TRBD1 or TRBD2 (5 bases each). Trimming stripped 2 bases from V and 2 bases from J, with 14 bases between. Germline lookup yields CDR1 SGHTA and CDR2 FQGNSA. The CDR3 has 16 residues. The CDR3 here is CASSLWAPGTTDTQYF. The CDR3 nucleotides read TGTGCCAGCAGCTTATGGGCCCCAGGGACCACAGATACGCAGTATTTT.

The CDR3 reads CASSLSSVPFEKQYF. For the CDR3, the DNA is TGTGCCAGCAGCTTGTCCTCGGTCCCTTTTGAGAAGCAGTACTTC. V and J are TRBV5-4 and TRBJ2-7; D is unresolved. With 1 base removed from V and 8 bases from J, the gap between germline ends came to 19 bases. The CDR3 spans 15 residues. Germline CDR1 is SGHNT and CDR2 is YYREEE (reference sequence).

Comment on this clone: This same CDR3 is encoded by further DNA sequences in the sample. The CDR3 protein is CASSSRQGANQPQHF. DNA for the CDR3: TGTGCCAGCAGCTCACGACAGGGGGCAAATCAGCCCCAGCATTTT. The chain couples TRBV7-2 to TRBJ1-5; 10 bases fit TRBD1. This CDR3 contains 15 residues. With 4 bases clipped from V and 4 bases from J, the junction kept 4 bases outside the gene matches. From germline, CDR1 is SGHTA and CDR2 FQGNSA.

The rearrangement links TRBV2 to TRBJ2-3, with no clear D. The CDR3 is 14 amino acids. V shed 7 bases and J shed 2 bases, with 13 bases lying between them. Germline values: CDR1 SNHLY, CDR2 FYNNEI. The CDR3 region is CASKFLIPTDTQYF. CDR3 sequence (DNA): TGTGCCAGCAAGTTCTTGATTCCCACAGATACGCAGTATTTT. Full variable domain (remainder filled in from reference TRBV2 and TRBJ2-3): EPEVTQTPSHQVTQMGQEVILRCVPISNHLYFYWYRQILGQKVEFLVSFYNNEISEKSEIFDDQFSVERPDGSNFTLKIRSTKLEDSAMYFCASKFLIPTDTQYFGPGTRLTVL.

The CDR3 nucleotides are TGTGCCATCAGCCCTGACAGTAACTATGGCTACACCTTC. The encoded protein is CAISPDSNYGYTF. This chain uses TRBV10-3 with TRBJ1-2; perhaps TRBD1 as D (5 bases). This CDR3 region has 13 residues. Germline CDR1 and CDR2: ENHRY and SYGVKD. Trimming stripped 6 bases from V and 1 base from J, with 9 bases between.

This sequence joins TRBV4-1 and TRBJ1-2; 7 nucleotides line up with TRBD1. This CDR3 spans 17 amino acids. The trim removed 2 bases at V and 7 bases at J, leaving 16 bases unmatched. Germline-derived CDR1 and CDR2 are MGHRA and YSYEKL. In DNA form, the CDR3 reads TGCGCCAGCAGCCAAAGAGGAGGGGGCGCTTCAGAAGGTGGCTACACCTTC. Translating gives CASSQRGGGASEGGYTF.

The CDR3 region is CASSNNYTGELFF. In DNA, the CDR3 is TGTGCCAGCAGTAATAACTACACCGGGGAGCTGTTTTTT. This chain connects TRBV6-6 to TRBJ2-2; D call uncertain. CDR1 is MNHNY, CDR2 SVGAGI, per germline (reference sequence). Trimming took off 5 bases at V and 3 bases at J, with 7 bases between the two ends. The CDR3 is 13 residues long.

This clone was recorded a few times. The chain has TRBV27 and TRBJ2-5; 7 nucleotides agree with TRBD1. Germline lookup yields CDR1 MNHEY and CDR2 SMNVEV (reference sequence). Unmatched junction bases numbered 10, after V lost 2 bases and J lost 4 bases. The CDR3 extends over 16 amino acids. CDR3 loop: CASSLQRSTGRETQYF. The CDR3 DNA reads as TGTGCCAGCAGTTTACAACGTTCGACAGGGAGAGAGACCCAGTACTTC.

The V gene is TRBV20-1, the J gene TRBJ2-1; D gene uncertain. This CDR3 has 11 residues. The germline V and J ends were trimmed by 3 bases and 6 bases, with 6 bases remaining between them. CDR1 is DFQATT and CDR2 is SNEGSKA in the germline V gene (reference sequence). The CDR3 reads CSASPVNEQFF. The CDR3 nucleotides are TGCAGTGCTAGTCCCGTCAATGAGCAGTTCTTC.

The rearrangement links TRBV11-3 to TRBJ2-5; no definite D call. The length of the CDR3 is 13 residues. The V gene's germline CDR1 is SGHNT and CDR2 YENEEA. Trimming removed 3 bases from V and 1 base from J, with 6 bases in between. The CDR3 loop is CASSLESQETQYF. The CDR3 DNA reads TGTGCCAGCAGCTTGGAATCCCAAGAGACCCAGTACTTC.

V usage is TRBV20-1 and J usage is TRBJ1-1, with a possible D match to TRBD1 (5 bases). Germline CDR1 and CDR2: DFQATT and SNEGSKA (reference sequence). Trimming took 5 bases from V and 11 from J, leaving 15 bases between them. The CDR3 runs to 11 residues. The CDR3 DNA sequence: TGCAGTGCTTCGATTTCGGGGCGCGCTTTCTTT. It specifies CSASISGRAFF.

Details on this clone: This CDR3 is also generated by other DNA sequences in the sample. The CDR3 spells CASGTGDNEKLFF. The DNA of the CDR3 is TGTGCTAGTGGAACAGGGGATAATGAAAAACTGTTTTTT. The chain carries TRBV12-5 and TRBJ1-4; 7 bases agree with TRBD1. V was pared by 6 bases and J by 4 bases, with 2 bases of the junction left unmatched. Germline assignment: CDR1 LGHNT and CDR2 FRNRAP. CDR3 length equals 13 residues. Drawing the rest from reference TRBV12-5 and TRBJ1-4, the complete variable domain is DARVTQTPRHKVTEMGQEVTMRCQPILGHNTVFWYRQTMMQGLELLAYFRNRAPLDDSGMPKDRFSAEMPDATLATLKIQPSEPRDSAVYFCASGTGDNEKLFFGSGTQLSVL.

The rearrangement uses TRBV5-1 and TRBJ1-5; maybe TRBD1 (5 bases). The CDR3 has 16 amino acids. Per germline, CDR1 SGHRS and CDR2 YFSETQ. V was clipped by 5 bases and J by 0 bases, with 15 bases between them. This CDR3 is CASRPGTDNSNQPQHF. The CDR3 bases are TGCGCCAGCAGACCGGGGACGGACAATAGCAATCAGCCCCAGCATTTT.